The 9 T cell receptor beta chains below all came from one sample that was sequenced in a study of CXCR3-negative and CXCR3-positive naive CD8 T cells. UMI-labeled 5' RACE TRB cDNA libraries were prepared from the cells. Reanalyzing the 5' RACE reads, TCRdb keeps one entry per CDR3 protein, without DNA. The sample yields tens of thousands of distinct CDR3 sequences, of which the top ten take up approximately 1.5%. What was sequenced was naive CXCR3- CD8+ T cells from blood. Stated subset: CD45RO-CCR7+CD27+CD95- naive CD8+ T cells lacking CXCR3 (TNR3-). The source is a human donor in good health. Some clones in this sample may be carry-over from other donors' samples.

This chain links TRBV5-1 with TRBJ2-1; TCRdb indicates TRBD2, and absent DNA this call remains unverified. This CDR3 comprises 12 residues. Per the germline V gene, CDR1 is SGHRS and CDR2 is YFSETQ. The CDR3 sequence: CASEREGNEQFF.

The genes are TRBV6-2 or TRBV6-3 and TRBJ2-7; no DNA is available, so the TRBD1 call from TCRdb remains unchecked. The CDR3 extends over 15 amino acids. Germline loops: CDR1 MNHEY, CDR2 SVGEGT. The CDR3 reads CASSYPGESSGEQYF.

The genes are TRBV7-8 and TRBJ2-2; the TCRdb D gene call, TRBD1, has no DNA to confirm it. Germline values: CDR1 SGHVS, CDR2 FQNEAQ. This CDR3 is 15 amino acids long. CDR3 region: CASHWGGFQTGELFF. The variable domain in full, completed from reference TRBV7-8 and TRBJ2-2, reads GAGVSQSPRYKVAKRGQDVALRCDPISGHVSLFWYQQALGQGPEFLTYFQNEAQLDKSGLPSDRFFAERPEGSVSTLKIQRTQQEDSAVYLCASHWGGFQTGELFFGEGSRLTVL.

The CDR3 spells CASTVDDTGETQYF. J is TRBJ2-5 and V is TRBV7-6. The CDR3 consists of 14 residues. Per germline, CDR1 SGHVS and CDR2 FNYEAQ.

The genes are TRBV7-2 and TRBJ2-7; the TCRdb call, TRBD2, lacks DNA for checking. Germline lookup yields CDR1 SGHTA and CDR2 FQGNSA. The CDR3 runs to 18 residues. This chain's CDR3 is CASSPIRGLAGGSYEQYF.

V usage is TRBV2 and J usage is TRBJ2-5; TCRdb's assignment of TRBD2 cannot be checked, as there is no DNA. The V gene's germline CDR1 is SNHLY and CDR2 FYNNEI. The CDR3 has 17 amino acids. This CDR3 reads CASSPDRGLASGETQYF. Drawing the rest from reference TRBV2 and TRBJ2-5, the complete variable domain is EPEVTQTPSHQVTQMGQEVILRCVPISNHLYFYWYRQILGQKVEFLVSFYNNEISEKSEIFDDQFSVERPDGSNFTLKIRSTKLEDSAMYFCASSPDRGLASGETQYFGPGTRLLVL.

This chain joins TRBV7-8 and TRBJ1-5; TCRdb indicates TRBD1, and absent DNA this call remains unverified. From germline, CDR1 is SGHVS and CDR2 FQNEAQ. The CDR3 length is 19 residues. The CDR3 region is CASSSPGQGAGRSDQPQHF.

The CDR3: CSARGRVAYNEQFF. The chain links TRBV20-1 to TRBJ2-1; the TCRdb D gene call, TRBD2, has no DNA to confirm it. The CDR3 consists of 14 residues. Germline loops: CDR1 DFQATT, CDR2 SNEGSKA (reference sequence).

This chain uses TRBV9 with TRBJ2-3; TCRdb proposes TRBD2, but this gene call is untestable without DNA. Germline CDR1 reads SGDLS; CDR2 reads YYNGEE. The CDR3 spans 14 residues. The CDR3 sequence: CASSSPPGWSFLDF.